Listed here are 8 T cell receptor beta chains from one sample, sequenced in a study of cytomegalovirus exposure and HLA in healthy donors. TCRdb's copy holds only in-frame clones and misses some; the assay was immunoSEQ multiplex PCR. The table includes 50,000 to 65,000 clones, less than 96% detected once. Sequencing was done on a sample of PBMCs. These receptors were collected from a woman between 18 and 29 years old in good health and CMV-seronegative.

The chain couples TRBV15 to TRBJ2-7; TRBD2 is a possible D gene (5 bases). Per germline, CDR1 LNHNV and CDR2 YYDKDF (reference sequence). This CDR3 comprises 15 residues. Trimming cost V 0 bases and J 6 bases, with 15 bases left between them. Written as DNA, the CDR3 is TGTGCCACCAGCAGAGATGCCCGGGGTGGCAGCGAGCAGTACTTC. It encodes CATSRDARGGSEQYF.

The chain uses TRBV29-1 and TRBJ1-3; possibly TRBD1 for D (6 bases). From germline, CDR1 is SQVTM and CDR2 ANQGSEA. Trimming stripped 6 bases from V and 2 bases from J, with 11 bases between. CDR3 size: 13 residues. CDR3 amino acids: CSVGTQTGNTIYF. CDR3 nucleotide sequence: TGCAGCGTGGGGACACAGACTGGAAACACCATATATTTT.

The table lists this clone with a few counts. The genes are TRBV5-6 and TRBJ2-7, with TRBD2 as a possible D gene (6 bases). V was pared by 2 bases and J by 3 bases, with 12 bases between. Germline loops: CDR1 SGHDT, CDR2 YYEEEE. The CDR3 runs 14 residues. CDR3 nucleotides: TGTGCCAGCAGCTTATGGAGGGACCACTACGAGCAGTACTTC. It is translated as CASSLWRDHYEQYF.

The rearrangement uses TRBV11-2 and TRBJ2-7, with D possibly matching TRBD1 (6 bases). CDR1 is SGHAT and CDR2 is FQNNGV in the germline V gene. The V end lost 1 base, the J end lost 2 bases, and 12 bases lay between the germline ends. The CDR3 consists of 15 residues. The CDR3 region is CASSLVPGTTYEQYF. The CDR3 nucleotides are TGTGCCAGCAGCTTAGTCCCGGGGACAACCTACGAGCAGTACTTC.

The chain has TRBV6-6 and TRBJ1-3; a weak D match, TRBD1 (5 bases). Germline V gives CDR1 MNHNY, CDR2 SVGAGI (reference sequence). Deletions cut 2 bases from V and 3 bases from J, with 11 bases between. There are 15 residues in the CDR3. The CDR3 is CASSYSGTDGNTIYF. As DNA, the CDR3 is TGTGCCAGCAGTTACAGCGGGACGGATGGAAACACCATATATTTT.

This chain links TRBV4-1 with TRBJ2-3, with 10 bases identical to TRBD2. J lost 4 bases, V lost 5 bases, and 9 bases had no gene match. CDR3 length: 16 amino acids. CDR1 is MGHRA, CDR2 YSYEKL, per germline. CDR3 amino acids: CASSSRLAGGSDTQYF. For the CDR3, the DNA is TGCGCCAGCAGCTCCCGGTTAGCGGGGGGTTCAGATACGCAGTATTTT.

The chain has TRBV5-1 and TRBJ2-1; D may be TRBD1 (5 bases). V lost 5 bases and J lost 6, with 15 bases in between. Germline V gene sequence: CDR1 SGHRS, CDR2 YFSETQ. CDR3 length: 14 amino acids. The DNA for the CDR3 is TGCGCCAGCAGGTCAGGGTCCACAGCCAATGAGCAGTTCTTC. Encoded protein: CASRSGSTANEQFF.

The chain couples TRBV9 to TRBJ2-2; D is unclear. Per the germline V gene, CDR1 is SGDLS and CDR2 is YYNGEE. The CDR3 is 13 residues long. The V end lost 5 bases, the J end lost 3 bases, and 8 bases lay between the germline ends. The CDR3 DNA reads TGTGCCAGCAGGGGCACGCACACCGGGGAGCTGTTTTTT. Translating gives CASRGTHTGELFF.